These 26 T cell receptor beta chains share one sample of origin, sequenced in a study of blood T cells in healthy people across ages. Next came a second PCR, run for about 7 to 12 cycles, which used a sample-barcoded 5' primer along with a J-beta primer mix. Using its own MiXCR run on the 5' RACE reads, TCRdb lists one record per CDR3 protein. The data show 1.5 million to 2 million distinct CDR3 sequences, roughly 50% seen once. Sequences were obtained from blood. The receptors come from a woman in her thirties or forties in good health.

The chain uses TRBV28 and TRBJ2-7, with 13 nucleotides matching TRBD2. CDR3 size: 18 residues. V gave up 4 bases and J gave up 2 bases; unmatched junction bases: 11. The germline V gene encodes CDR1 MDHEN and CDR2 SYDVKM. Written as DNA, the CDR3 is TGTGCCAGCAGTTCCACTAGCGGGGGGGCCCTATCCCCCTACGAGCAGTACTTC. As protein: CASSSTSGGALSPYEQYF. Supplemented by reference TRBV28 and TRBJ2-7, the full variable domain reads DVKVTQSSRYLVKRTGEKVFLECVQDMDHENMFWYRQDPGLGLRLIYFSYDVKMKEKGDIPEGYSVSREKKERFSLILESASTNQTSMYLCASSSTSGGALSPYEQYFGPGTRLTVT.

The CDR3 bases are TGTGCCAGCAGCCATCTCCCCCGGAGGGACATTCAGTACTTC. Amino acid sequence: CASSHLPRRDIQYF. This chain uses TRBV3-1 with TRBJ2-4, with D perhaps TRBD2 (6 bases). The V gene's germline CDR1 is LGHDT and CDR2 YNNKEL (reference sequence). The CDR3 extends over 14 amino acids. V was pared by 3 bases and J by 8 bases, with 14 bases between.

This clonotype was counted between two and nine times. The V call is TRBV4-1, the J call TRBJ2-7, with no clear D. The tail of the sequence fits TRBJ2-4 better, so the J call may be wrong. The germline CDR1 and CDR2 sequences are MGHRA and YSYEKL. The CDR3 is 13 amino acids. Here the CDR3 DNA reads TGCGCCAGCAGCCAAGGCTCATATGACATTCAGTACTTC. Amino acids: CASSQGSYDIQYF.

The chain uses TRBV6-1 and TRBJ2-5, with 8 bases fitting TRBD2. This CDR3 comprises 15 residues. Trimming at V came to 0 bases and at J to 5 bases, leaving 5 bases not matched to a gene. Germline loops: CDR1 MNHNS, CDR2 SASEGT. DNA of the CDR3: TGTGCCAGCAGTGAAGCAGTCGGGGGGGGTGAGACCCAGTACTTC. Its protein product is CASSEAVGGGETQYF.

V is TRBV2 and J is TRBJ2-3; D uncertain. Germline V lookup: CDR1 SNHLY, CDR2 FYNNEI. The CDR3 length is 15 residues. Trimming shortened V by 4 bases and J by 6 bases, and 17 bases separated the two germline ends. DNA for the CDR3: TGTGCCAGCAGTGGGGGTAGCTGGGGAAGGGATACGCAGTATTTT. It yields the protein CASSGGSWGRDTQYF. The full variable domain, with the rest looked up from reference TRBV2 and TRBJ2-3, is EPEVTQTPSHQVTQMGQEVILRCVPISNHLYFYWYRQILGQKVEFLVSFYNNEISEKSEIFDDQFSVERPDGSNFTLKIRSTKLEDSAMYFCASSGGSWGRDTQYFGPGTRLTVL.

The chain couples TRBV12-3 or TRBV12-4 to TRBJ2-1; D is uncertain. Trimming cost V 6 bases and J 12 bases, with 12 bases left between them. The CDR3 spans 11 residues. CDR3 amino acids: CASRRKSGQFF. CDR3 DNA: TGTGCCAGCAGAAGGAAGTCCGGGCAGTTCTTC.

The chain joins TRBV6-2 or TRBV6-3 to TRBJ2-7; D is ambiguous. The CDR3 contains 15 residues. Germline CDR1 is MNHEY and CDR2 is SVGEGT. Between the trimmed V and J ends, which lost 8 bases and 5 bases, there was a span of 22 bases. CDR3 in amino acids: CASVISPSAGNEQYF. The CDR3 nucleotides are TGTGCCAGCGTAATATCCCCATCGGCCGGTAACGAGCAGTACTTC.

Remarks on this clonotype: A much larger clone differs from this one at a single base, so this may be a read error. The CDR3: CASSSGLAIQETQYF. CDR3 nucleotides: TGTGCCAGCAGCTCCGGACTAGCGATACAAGAGACCCAGTACTTC. The chain joins TRBV7-2 to TRBJ2-5; 9 bases map to TRBD2. The CDR3 contains 15 residues. Germline CDR1 and CDR2: SGHTA and FQGNSA. Trimming took 4 bases from V and 2 from J; bases not matched to a gene: 5.

The chain links TRBV29-1 to TRBJ2-1, with D tentatively TRBD2 (6 bases). CDR3 length equals 15 residues. The V gene's germline CDR1 is SQVTM and CDR2 ANQGSEA. Trimming took 8 bases from V and 3 from J, leaving 20 bases between them. CDR3 sequence reads: CSLEAGPAFYNEQFF. CDR3 sequence (DNA): TGCAGCCTCGAGGCGGGACCTGCCTTCTACAATGAGCAGTTCTTC.

The rearrangement uses TRBV2 and TRBJ2-5, with unresolved D. The CDR3 sequence is 14 residues long. Germline-derived CDR1 and CDR2 are SNHLY and FYNNEI. V lost 2 bases and J 5 bases, leaving 12 bases between the germline ends. The CDR3 sequence is CASSESGPRETQYF. The CDR3 bases are TGTGCCAGCAGTGAATCAGGACCAAGGGAGACCCAGTACTTC.

This sequence joins TRBV2 and TRBJ2-1; D might be TRBD2 (6 bases). Germline CDR1 reads SNHLY; CDR2 reads FYNNEI. The CDR3 has 14 amino acids. Deletions cut 3 bases from V and 7 bases from J, with 13 bases between. The chain's CDR3 is CASSDTSIRNEQFF. The CDR3, as DNA: TGTGCCAGCAGTGACACTAGCATCAGGAATGAGCAGTTCTTC.

This clonotype appeared a few times. V usage is TRBV5-1 and J usage is TRBJ2-7; 9 bases are a match to TRBD1. This CDR3 is 15 amino acids long. Germline V gene sequence: CDR1 SGHRS, CDR2 YFSETQ. Trimming took 2 bases from V and 5 from J; bases not matched to a gene: 8. This chain's CDR3 is CASSFLGQGFDEQYF. The CDR3 nucleotides are TGCGCCAGCAGCTTTCTGGGACAGGGATTTGACGAGCAGTACTTC.

The CDR3 protein is CASSFPGRGGHNEQYF. CDR3 coding DNA: TGTGCCAGCAGTTTCCCAGGCCGAGGGGGTCACAATGAGCAGTACTTC. This chain connects TRBV28 to TRBJ2-1; D is perhaps TRBD1 (6 bases). The DNA end is more similar to TRBJ2-7, so the J call may be wrong. The CDR3 is 16 amino acids. The germline V gene encodes CDR1 MDHEN and CDR2 SYDVKM.

This clonotype was observed once. The V call is TRBV20-1, the J call TRBJ2-6; D might be TRBD1 or TRBD2, each matching 6 bases. This CDR3 is 14 amino acids long. The germline V and J ends were trimmed by 3 bases and 9 bases, with 15 bases remaining between them. The germline V gene encodes CDR1 DFQATT and CDR2 SNEGSKA (reference sequence). The CDR3 here is CSASEGGPDNVLTF. The CDR3, as DNA: TGCAGTGCTAGTGAGGGGGGCCCAGACAACGTCCTGACTTTC.

In its sample, this clonotype was seen a few times. V gene TRBV21-1 combines with J gene TRBJ2-5; the table's D call, TRBD1, was not checked against the DNA. TRBV21-1 is termed a pseudogene. The CDR3 is 14 residues long. The DNA for the CDR3 is TGTGCCAGCAGCGCCAGGGTGAGCCAAGAGACCCAGTACTTC. It encodes CASSARVSQETQYF.

V is TRBV29-1 and J is TRBJ2-5, with D tentatively TRBD2 (6 bases). V lost 4 bases and J 11 bases, leaving 20 bases between the germline ends. Germline CDR1 reads SQVTM; CDR2 reads ANQGSEA. This CDR3 is 13 amino acids long. In nucleotides, the CDR3 is TGCAGCGTTGGGGGAGGAGTATACAATGAGCAGTACTTC. Its protein is CSVGGGVYNEQYF.

This chain uses TRBV29-1 with TRBJ2-1; D remains ambiguous. The germline V and J ends were trimmed by 2 bases and 3 bases, with 5 bases remaining between them. CDR1 is SQVTM, CDR2 ANQGSEA, per germline. There are 12 residues in the CDR3. The CDR3 DNA follows: TGCAGCGTTGAAAGTTACTACAATGAGCAGTTCTTC. Its protein product is CSVESYYNEQFF.

This rearrangement joins TRBV28 to TRBJ2-4; the D is unclear. The end of the DNA aligns better with TRBJ2-7, so the J call may be wrong. Germline V gene sequence: CDR1 MDHEN, CDR2 SYDVKM. The CDR3 totals 13 residues. CDR3 in amino acids: CASSQISSYEQYF. The CDR3 region has the DNA TGTGCCAGCAGCCAGATTAGCTCCTACGAGCAGTACTTC.

The gene calls are TRBV15 and TRBJ2-3; the match to TRBD2 covers 10 bases. Losses at the gene ends were 2 bases for V and 5 bases for J; bases not matched to a gene: 4. Germline CDR1 and CDR2: LNHNV and YYDKDF (reference sequence). The length of the CDR3 is 15 residues. The CDR3 DNA reads as TGTGCCACCAGCAGACTAGCGGGGGTGGGAGATACGCAGTATTTT. This codes for CATSRLAGVGDTQYF. Variable domain in full (rest from reference TRBV15 and TRBJ2-3): DAMVIQNPRYQVTQFGKPVTLSCSQTLNHNVMYWYQQKSSQAPKLLFHYYDKDFNNEADTPDNFQSRRPNTSFCFLDIRSPGLGDTAMYLCATSRLAGVGDTQYFGPGTRLTVL.

This clonotype was seen only once. The chain combines TRBV4-2 with TRBJ2-3; perhaps TRBD2 as D (5 bases). The length of the CDR3 is 14 residues. Trimming left V 3 bases short and J 6 bases short, with 13 bases between. Germline lookup yields CDR1 LGHNA and CDR2 YNFKEQ. The CDR3 here is CASSQEDYRDTQYF. CDR3 nucleotide sequence: TGTGCCAGCAGCCAGGAAGACTACCGGGATACGCAGTATTTT.

Comment on this clonotype: An end of the junction does not agree with germline; a read error may underlie this. This chain links TRBV7-2 with TRBJ2-4; D gene unclear. The end of the DNA is better explained by TRBJ2-5, so the J call may be wrong. CDR1 is SGHTA and CDR2 is FQGNSA in the germline V gene. The CDR3 totals 12 residues. The CDR3 DNA is TGTGTCAGCAGCTTAGTCTTAGAGACCCAGTACTTC. Protein: CVSSLVLETQYF.

This chain links TRBV14 with TRBJ2-1, with 13 bases aligning to TRBD2. The CDR3 runs 17 residues. With V trimmed by 6 bases and J by 5 bases, 10 bases remained unmatched. Germline lookup yields CDR1 SGHDN and CDR2 FVKESK. CDR3 bases: TGTGCCAGCAGTCAACTAGCGGGGGGGCAATTCAACAATGAGCAGTTCTTC. Its protein product is CASSQLAGGQFNNEQFF.

The gene calls are TRBV29-1 and TRBJ2-2, with a tentative D call TRBD2 (5 bases). The CDR3 runs to 14 residues. Per the germline V gene, CDR1 is SQVTM and CDR2 is ANQGSEA. Trimming pared 5 bases from V and 0 bases from J, leaving 10 bases between. The chain's CDR3 is CSVLGRANTGELFF. CDR3 nucleotides: TGCAGCGTTTTGGGGAGAGCGAACACCGGGGAGCTGTTTTTT.

The V call is TRBV29-1, the J call TRBJ2-1, with 8 bases matching TRBD2. Germline values: CDR1 SQVTM, CDR2 ANQGSEA. This CDR3 is built from 14 residues. J lost 4 bases, V lost 4 bases, and 6 bases had no gene match. This CDR3 reads CSVGPGGAYNEQFF. Here the CDR3 DNA reads TGCAGCGTTGGGCCCGGGGGGGCTTACAATGAGCAGTTCTTC.

V and J are TRBV27 and TRBJ2-3; either TRBD1 or TRBD2 may fit D (5 bases each). V lost 4 bases and J 0 bases, leaving 26 bases between the germline ends. The CDR3 runs to 20 residues. CDR1 is MNHEY, CDR2 SMNVEV, per germline (reference sequence). CDR3 sequence reads: CASSSSTGGLILGSTDTQYF. The CDR3 bases are TGTGCCAGCAGTTCGTCCACAGGAGGCCTAATTTTAGGTAGCACAGATACGCAGTATTTT.

The rearrangement links TRBV6-2 or TRBV6-3 to TRBJ2-3; D gene uncertain. This CDR3 is built from 15 residues. The V end was cut by 3 bases, the J end by 11 bases, with 21 bases between. CDR1 is MNHEY and CDR2 is SVGEGT in the germline V gene. The CDR3 DNA reads as TGTGCCAGCAGTTATTCGAGTACCGGGCCGAAGGAGCAGTATTTT. Translated, it gives CASSYSSTGPKEQYF.